The 27 T cell receptor beta chains reported below all come from one sample, sequenced in a study of T-cell reconstitution after alpha-beta-depleted transplantation in children. Preparation of the TCRbeta library involved a method that used unique molecular identifiers. MiXCR, run by TCRdb on the PCR reads, gives a single entry per CDR3 protein. The sample comprises around 680,000 distinct CDR3 sequences, roughly 15% of which are singletons, and approximately 1.1% rests with the top ten. The specimen was PBMCs from the stem cell graft donor, collected from the stem cell graft. These receptors were collected from a human donor who donated a stem cell graft to a child with acute myeloid leukemia.

This clonotype was detected a few times. This chain links TRBV10-3 with TRBJ2-7; unclear D gene. The CDR3 totals 13 residues. Trimming cost V 4 bases and J 3 bases, with 10 bases left between them. Germline loops: CDR1 ENHRY, CDR2 SYGVKD. In DNA form, the CDR3 reads TGTGCCATCAGTGGCGAGCTTTACTACGAGCAGTACTTC. This translates into CAISGELYYEQYF.

This clonotype was picked up many times. The chain joins TRBV4-3 to TRBJ2-5; 14 positions match TRBD2. With 5 bases clipped from V and 5 bases from J, the junction kept 13 bases outside the gene matches. The germline gives CDR1 LGHNA, CDR2 YSLEER. This CDR3 spans 18 amino acids. DNA of the CDR3: TGCGCCAGCAGCGTCGGACGGACTAGCGGGGGGTTGAGGGAGACCCAGTACTTC. Encoded protein: CASSVGRTSGGLRETQYF.

This clonotype was seen a few times. The chain recombines TRBV12-3 or TRBV12-4 with TRBJ1-6; 7 bases map to TRBD1. After removal of 5 bases from V and 10 bases from J, the junction contained 11 bases not matched to a gene. This CDR3 has 15 amino acids. CDR3 protein: CASSPSQGMGSPLHF. CDR3 coding DNA: TGTGCCAGCAGTCCCTCACAGGGGATGGGCTCACCCCTCCACTTT.

V usage is TRBV6-5 and J usage is TRBJ1-1; a weak D match, TRBD1 (5 bases). The germline V and J ends were trimmed by 4 bases and 4 bases, with 13 bases remaining between them. The CDR3 is made up of 14 amino acids. Germline CDR1 is MNHEY and CDR2 is SVGAGI. The CDR3 region is CASSFLDGGTEAFF. The CDR3 DNA reads as TGTGCCAGCAGTTTCCTCGACGGGGGCACTGAAGCTTTCTTT.

At least ten counts were recorded for this clonotype. This chain uses TRBV20-1 with TRBJ2-3; 9 bases are shared with TRBD2. This CDR3 has 15 amino acids. After removal of 0 bases from V and 8 bases from J, the junction contained 9 bases not matched to a gene. CDR1 is DFQATT, CDR2 SNEGSKA, per germline (reference sequence). The CDR3 sequence is CSARDAAGGPGTQYF. The CDR3 nucleotides read TGCAGTGCTAGAGATGCGGCGGGGGGGCCGGGTACGCAGTATTTT.

This clonotype was recorded many times. The chain employs TRBV20-1 and TRBJ2-7; no reliable D call. Per germline, CDR1 DFQATT and CDR2 SNEGSKA (reference sequence). The ends were cut back, 7 bases at V and 2 bases at J, with 15 bases in the middle. The CDR3 has 13 residues. The CDR3 loop reads CSVKGEATYEQYV. Written as DNA, the CDR3 is TGCAGTGTCAAAGGAGAAGCGACCTACGAGCAGTACGTC.

The J gene is TRBJ2-2, the V gene TRBV20-1, with D possibly TRBD2 on 6 matching bases. This CDR3 has 13 amino acids. Trimming removed 5 bases at V and 4 bases at J, with 11 bases between. Germline lookup yields CDR1 DFQATT and CDR2 SNEGSKA (reference sequence). Here the CDR3 DNA reads TGCAGTGCTGCCGGGACTCTCACCGGGGAGCTGTTTTTT. It specifies CSAAGTLTGELFF.

The table lists this clonotype with many counts. The chain is built from TRBV20-1 and TRBJ1-6; D not resolved. V lost 5 bases and J lost 9, with 11 bases in between. The CDR3 spans 12 residues. Germline V gene lookup returns CDR1 DFQATT and CDR2 SNEGSKA (reference sequence). For the CDR3, the DNA is TGCAGTGCTGGGCAACTGGGTTCACCCCTCCACTTT. Encoded protein: CSAGQLGSPLHF.

V is TRBV10-2 and J is TRBJ2-2, with D unclear. V dropped 6 bases and J dropped 7 bases, with 9 bases sitting between them. Germline assignment: CDR1 WSHSY and CDR2 SAAADI. The CDR3 runs 12 residues. The CDR3 coding sequence is TGCGCCAGCAGAGCCGAGGTCGGGGAGCTGTTTTTT. As protein: CASRAEVGELFF.

This clonotype has a handful of counts. V usage is TRBV12-3 or TRBV12-4 and J usage is TRBJ2-2, with D maybe TRBD2 (5 bases). The CDR3 length is 15 residues. V was pared by 1 base and J by 5 bases, with 11 bases between. The CDR3 bases are TGTGCCAGCAGTTTAGGAGGGAAAAGAACCGGGGAGCTGTTTTTT. Translating gives CASSLGGKRTGELFF.

Only a few counts were recorded for this clonotype. V and J are TRBV12-3 or TRBV12-4 and TRBJ2-5; 9 positions match TRBD1. There are 14 residues in the CDR3. The J segment lost 7 bases and the V segment lost 11 bases, leaving 14 bases of the junction unmatched. The CDR3 reads CACSGGQGFWTQYF. The CDR3 nucleotides read TGTGCCTGCTCTGGGGGACAGGGATTTTGGACCCAGTACTTC.

A few counts support this clonotype. This sequence joins TRBV11-2 and TRBJ2-3, with D perhaps matching TRBD2 (6 bases). Deletions cut 6 bases from V and 2 bases from J, with 15 bases between. Per the germline V gene, CDR1 is SGHAT and CDR2 is FQNNGV. This CDR3 has 15 amino acids. CDR3 nucleotide sequence: TGTGCCAGCAGATTGGGACTTCTCCTCACAGATACGCAGTATTTT. Its translation: CASRLGLLLTDTQYF.

V and J are TRBV11-2 and TRBJ2-3, with 8 bases matching TRBD2. The CDR3 loop spans 15 amino acids. Germline CDR1 is SGHAT and CDR2 is FQNNGV. Unmatched junction bases numbered 3, after V lost 1 base and J lost 3 bases. The CDR3 sequence: CASSLGLAQTDTQYF. As DNA, the CDR3 is TGTGCCAGCAGCTTAGGACTAGCGCAGACAGATACGCAGTATTTT.

The chain has TRBV7-9 and TRBJ2-3; 7 bases align to TRBD1. Germline CDR1 reads SEHNR; CDR2 reads FQNEAQ (reference sequence). This CDR3 contains 15 residues. V gave up 6 bases and J gave up 5 bases; unmatched junction bases: 11. CDR3 protein: CASRPTQTGRDTQYF. CDR3 in DNA: TGTGCCAGCAGACCTACTCAGACAGGGAGAGATACGCAGTATTTT.

To note about this clonotype: A much larger clone lies one base from this, so it may be a read error. The CDR3 spells CSQGGDTQYF. The CDR3, as DNA: TGCAGCCAAGGGGGGGATACGCAGTATTTT. The chain is built from TRBV29-1 and TRBJ2-3; TRBD1 or TRBD2 may be the D gene (6 bases each). Trimming took 8 bases from V and 6 from J, leaving 9 bases between them. Germline V gene sequence: CDR1 SQVTM, CDR2 ANQGSEA. This CDR3 region has 10 residues.

This clonotype was observed a few times. This chain joins TRBV20-1 and TRBJ1-2, with 7 bases identical to TRBD1. The V gene end was trimmed by 8 bases and the J gene end by 4 bases; junction bases not matched to a gene: 10. The CDR3 consists of 13 residues. CDR1 DFQATT and CDR2 SNEGSKA come from the germline V gene (reference sequence). CDR3 DNA sequence: TGCAGTTCCTCAGAAGGGGGCGGCTATGGCTACACCTTC. Translated: CSSSEGGGYGYTF.

This rearrangement joins TRBV5-1 to TRBJ2-1, with D perhaps given as TRBD1 or TRBD2 (5 bases each). The CDR3 covers 16 residues. The V and J ends lost 1 base and 6 bases respectively, with 17 bases between them. Germline lookup yields CDR1 SGHRS and CDR2 YFSETQ. CDR3 in DNA: TGCGCCAGCAGCTTGTCTCCGGGGCCTGTCGGCAATGAGCAGTTCTTC. This encodes CASSLSPGPVGNEQFF.

The rearrangement uses TRBV20-1 and TRBJ1-1, with D maybe TRBD1 (6 bases). The germline gives CDR1 DFQATT, CDR2 SNEGSKA (reference sequence). CDR3 length: 18 residues. V was shortened by 2 bases and J by 1 base, with 23 bases between the two germline ends. The CDR3, as DNA: TGCAGTGCTAGACCTCTTGGGGGAGGGGGGCGTAGGAACACTGAAGCTTTCTTT. Protein: CSARPLGGGGRRNTEAFF.

CDR3: CASKLLGEDVNTGELFF. The CDR3 bases are TGTGCCAGCAAACTCCTCGGGGAAGATGTGAACACCGGGGAGCTGTTTTTT. This sequence joins TRBV12-3 or TRBV12-4 and TRBJ2-2; D possibly corresponds to TRBD2 (5 bases). V was shortened by 7 bases and J by 1 base, with 19 bases between the two germline ends. This CDR3 has 17 residues.

The rearrangement links TRBV7-9 to TRBJ2-3; 13 nucleotides align to TRBD2. CDR3 length equals 16 residues. Looked up from germline, CDR1 is SEHNR and CDR2 is FQNEAQ (reference sequence). Germline trimming cut 6 bases from V and 2 bases from J; bases unmatched to any gene: 5. CDR3 sequence: CASSSGLAGITDTQYF. CDR3 sequence (DNA): TGTGCCAGCAGTTCGGGACTAGCGGGGATCACAGATACGCAGTATTTT.

This clonotype was seen many times. V gene TRBV20-1 combines with J gene TRBJ2-7; D unclear. V shed 1 base and J shed 2 bases, with 12 bases lying between them. Per the germline V gene, CDR1 is DFQATT and CDR2 is SNEGSKA (reference sequence). CDR3 length equals 14 residues. This chain's CDR3 is CSARVLGSAYEQYF. The CDR3 bases are TGCAGTGCTAGAGTCCTCGGGTCCGCCTACGAGCAGTACTTC.

There are a few counts of this clonotype. Written as DNA, the CDR3 is TGTGCCAGCAGACAGGCCACCCAGCGGGAGCTGTTTTTT. As protein: CASRQATQRELFF. This rearrangement joins TRBV7-2 to TRBJ2-2; the D gene is possibly TRBD1 (5 bases). Trimming pared 6 bases from V and 9 bases from J, leaving 14 bases between. The CDR3 is made up of 13 amino acids. Germline V gives CDR1 SGHTA, CDR2 FQGNSA.

This clonotype was seen more than once but under ten times. This chain uses TRBV29-1 with TRBJ2-3; 7 positions match TRBD2. Germline V CDR1 and CDR2: SQVTM, ANQGSEA. The CDR3 is made up of 15 amino acids. Trimming removed 4 bases from V and 6 bases from J; junction bases left unmatched: 13. CDR3 sequence: CSVGPWTRGHDTQYF. Here the CDR3 DNA reads TGCAGCGTTGGCCCTTGGACTAGGGGCCACGATACGCAGTATTTT.

This clonotype was detected many times. The chain links TRBV20-1 to TRBJ1-1, with a weak D call TRBD1 (5 bases). CDR1 DFQATT and CDR2 SNEGSKA come from the germline V gene (reference sequence). The CDR3 has 15 residues. V shed 6 bases and J shed 0 bases, with 17 bases lying between them. In DNA, the CDR3 is TGCAGTGCCTGGGACCTAGGTCAGATGAACACTGAAGCTTTCTTT. This encodes CSAWDLGQMNTEAFF.

This clonotype was seen many times. This rearrangement joins TRBV12-3 or TRBV12-4 to TRBJ2-3, with 15 bases that match TRBD2. The CDR3 contains 16 residues. The trim removed 6 bases at V and 7 bases at J, leaving 8 bases unmatched. The CDR3 nucleotides read TGTGCCAGCAGCCACGGACTAGCGGGGGGGCTCAATACGCAGTATTTT. This translates into CASSHGLAGGLNTQYF.

This clonotype was observed at least ten times. The chain couples TRBV29-1 to TRBJ2-1; 13 bases fit TRBD2. The CDR3 runs 20 residues. Germline-derived CDR1 and CDR2 are SQVTM and ANQGSEA. After removal of 1 base from V and 0 bases from J, the junction contained 12 bases not matched to a gene. The DNA of the CDR3 is TGCAGCGTTGAAGGCGGAAGACTAGCGGGGGGTATCAGCTCCTACAATGAGCAGTTCTTC. Translating gives CSVEGGRLAGGISSYNEQFF.

The chain is built from TRBV3-1 and TRBJ2-1; 8 bases map to TRBD2. In germline, CDR1 is LGHDT, CDR2 YNNKEL (reference sequence). Unmatched junction bases numbered 17, after V lost 1 base and J lost 0 bases. This CDR3 comprises 21 residues. The CDR3 DNA is TGTGCCAGCAGCCAAGCAGGACTAGCCTCCACTCTACTAAGCTCCTACAATGAGCAGTTCTTC. Encoded protein: CASSQAGLASTLLSSYNEQFF.